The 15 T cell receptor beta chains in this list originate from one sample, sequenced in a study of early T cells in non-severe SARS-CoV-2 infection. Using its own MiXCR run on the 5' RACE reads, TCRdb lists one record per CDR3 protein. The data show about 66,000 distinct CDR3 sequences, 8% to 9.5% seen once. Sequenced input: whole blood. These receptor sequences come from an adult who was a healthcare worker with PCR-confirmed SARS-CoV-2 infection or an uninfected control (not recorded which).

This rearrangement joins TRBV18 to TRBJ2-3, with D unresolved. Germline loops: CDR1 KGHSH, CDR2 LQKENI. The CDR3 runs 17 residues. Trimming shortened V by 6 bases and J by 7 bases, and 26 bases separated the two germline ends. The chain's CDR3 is CASSPYTMSTVGNTQYF. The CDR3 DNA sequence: TGTGCCAGCTCTCCCTACACTATGTCTACCGTAGGGAATACGCAGTATTTT.

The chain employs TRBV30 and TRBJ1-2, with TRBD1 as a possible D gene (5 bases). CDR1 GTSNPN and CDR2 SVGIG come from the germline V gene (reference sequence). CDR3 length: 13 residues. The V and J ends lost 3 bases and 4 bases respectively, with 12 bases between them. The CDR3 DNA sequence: TGTGCCTGGAGGGCCCCCGGGGGCTATGGCTACACCTTC. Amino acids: CAWRAPGGYGYTF.

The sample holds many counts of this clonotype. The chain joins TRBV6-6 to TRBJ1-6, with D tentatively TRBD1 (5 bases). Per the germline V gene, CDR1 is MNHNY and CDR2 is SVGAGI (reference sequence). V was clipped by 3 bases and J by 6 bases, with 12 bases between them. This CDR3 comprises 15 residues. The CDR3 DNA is TGTGCCAGCAGTTATGCGGGAAGGGGTAATTCACCCCTCCACTTT. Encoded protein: CASSYAGRGNSPLHF.

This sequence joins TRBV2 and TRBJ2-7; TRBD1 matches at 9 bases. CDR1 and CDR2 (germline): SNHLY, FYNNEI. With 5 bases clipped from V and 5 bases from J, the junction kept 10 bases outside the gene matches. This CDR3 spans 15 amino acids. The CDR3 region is CASSRPGQGKDEQYF. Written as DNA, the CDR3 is TGTGCCAGCAGTCGACCGGGACAGGGTAAAGACGAGCAGTACTTC.

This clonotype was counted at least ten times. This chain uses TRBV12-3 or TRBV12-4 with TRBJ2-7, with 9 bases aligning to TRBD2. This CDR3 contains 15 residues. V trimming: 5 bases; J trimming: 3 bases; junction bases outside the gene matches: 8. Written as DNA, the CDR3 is TGTGCCAGCAGTCCCGGGGCGGGAGGGTTCTACGAGCAGTACTTC. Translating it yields CASSPGAGGFYEQYF.

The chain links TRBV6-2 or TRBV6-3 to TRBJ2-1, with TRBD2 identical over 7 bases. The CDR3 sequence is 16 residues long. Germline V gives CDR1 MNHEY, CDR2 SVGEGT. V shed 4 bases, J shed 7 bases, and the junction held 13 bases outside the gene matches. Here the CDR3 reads CASSSLRAGAYNEQFF. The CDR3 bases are TGTGCCAGCAGTTCCCTTAGGGCGGGAGCTTATAATGAGCAGTTCTTC.

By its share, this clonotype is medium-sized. CDR3: CATPGHPLYEQYF. DNA of the CDR3: TGTGCCACCCCTGGACACCCCCTCTACGAGCAGTACTTC. V gene TRBV6-4 combines with J gene TRBJ2-7, with D perhaps TRBD1 (5 bases). Trimming cost V 10 bases and J 3 bases, with 16 bases left between them. Germline V gene sequence: CDR1 MRHNA, CDR2 SNTAGT. The length of the CDR3 is 13 residues.

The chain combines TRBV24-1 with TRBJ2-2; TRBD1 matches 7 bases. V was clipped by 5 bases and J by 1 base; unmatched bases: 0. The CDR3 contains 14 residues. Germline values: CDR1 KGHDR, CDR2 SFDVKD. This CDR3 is CATSGQGNTGELFF. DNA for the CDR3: TGTGCCACCAGTGGACAGGGGAACACCGGGGAGCTGTTTTTT.

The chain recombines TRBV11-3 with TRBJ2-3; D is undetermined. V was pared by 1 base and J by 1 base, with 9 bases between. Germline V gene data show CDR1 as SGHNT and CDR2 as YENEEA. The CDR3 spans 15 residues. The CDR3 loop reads CASSLGGPGTDTQYF. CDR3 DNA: TGTGCCAGCAGCTTAGGAGGACCCGGCACAGATACGCAGTATTTT.

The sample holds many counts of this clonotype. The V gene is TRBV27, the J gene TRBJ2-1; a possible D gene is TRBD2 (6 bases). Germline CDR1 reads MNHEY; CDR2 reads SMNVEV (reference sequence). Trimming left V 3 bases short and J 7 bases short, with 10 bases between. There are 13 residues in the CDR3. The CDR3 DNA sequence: TGTGCCAGCAGTTTGTGGGCGGGGAATGAGCAGTTCTTC. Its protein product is CASSLWAGNEQFF.

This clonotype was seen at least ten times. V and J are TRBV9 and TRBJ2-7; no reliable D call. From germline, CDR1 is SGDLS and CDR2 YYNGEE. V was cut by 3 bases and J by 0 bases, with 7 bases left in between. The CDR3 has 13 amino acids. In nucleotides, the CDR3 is TGTGCCAGCAGCGGACTTAGCTCCTACGAGCAGTACTTC. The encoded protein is CASSGLSSYEQYF.

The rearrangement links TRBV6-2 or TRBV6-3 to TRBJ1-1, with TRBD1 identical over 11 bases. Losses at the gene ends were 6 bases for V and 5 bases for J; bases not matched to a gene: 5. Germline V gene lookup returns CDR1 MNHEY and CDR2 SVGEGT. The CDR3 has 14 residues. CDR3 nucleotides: TGTGCCAGCAGATCCGGGACAGGGGGAACTGAAGCTTTCTTT. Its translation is CASRSGTGGTEAFF.

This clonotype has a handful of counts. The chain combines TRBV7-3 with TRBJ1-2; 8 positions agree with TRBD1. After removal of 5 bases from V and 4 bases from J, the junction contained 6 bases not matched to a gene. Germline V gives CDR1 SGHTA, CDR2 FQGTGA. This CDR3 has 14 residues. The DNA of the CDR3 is TGTGCCAGCAGCCCGGGGACAGGTCCCTATGGCTACACCTTC. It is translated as CASSPGTGPYGYTF.

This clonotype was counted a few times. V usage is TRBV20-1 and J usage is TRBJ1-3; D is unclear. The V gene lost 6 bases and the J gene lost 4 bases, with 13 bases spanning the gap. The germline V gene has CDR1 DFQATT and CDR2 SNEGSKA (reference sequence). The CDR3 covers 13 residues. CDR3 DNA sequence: TGCAGTGCCCCCCGGGGAATCGGAAACACCATATATTTT. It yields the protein CSAPRGIGNTIYF.

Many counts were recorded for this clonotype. The CDR3 loop reads CASSEALPWEVTGANVLTF. DNA of the CDR3: TGTGCCAGCAGTGAAGCCCTCCCTTGGGAGGTTACGGGGGCCAACGTCCTGACTTTC. The chain joins TRBV6-1 to TRBJ2-6, with D perhaps TRBD2 (6 bases). The CDR3 runs 19 residues. Trimming cost V 0 bases and J 4 bases, with 19 bases left between them. Germline CDR1 is MNHNS and CDR2 is SASEGT.